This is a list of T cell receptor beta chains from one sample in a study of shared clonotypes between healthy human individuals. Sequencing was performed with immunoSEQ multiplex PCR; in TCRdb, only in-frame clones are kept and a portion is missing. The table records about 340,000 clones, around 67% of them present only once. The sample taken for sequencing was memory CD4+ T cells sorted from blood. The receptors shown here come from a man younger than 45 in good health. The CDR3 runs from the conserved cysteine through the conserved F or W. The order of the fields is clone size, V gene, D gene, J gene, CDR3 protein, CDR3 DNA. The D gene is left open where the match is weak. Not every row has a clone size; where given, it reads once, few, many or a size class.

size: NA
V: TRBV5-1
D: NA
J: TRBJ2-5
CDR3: CASSRSLQETQYF
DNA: TGCGCCAGCAGCCGCTCGCTTCAAGAGACCCAGTACTTC

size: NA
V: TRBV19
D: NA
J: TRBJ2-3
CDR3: CASSMKASTDTQYF
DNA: TGTGCCAGTAGTATGAAGGCTAGCACAGATACGCAGTATTTT

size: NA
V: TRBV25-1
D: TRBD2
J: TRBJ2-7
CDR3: CASSDQAGANYEQYF
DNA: TGTGCCAGCAGTGACCAAGCGGGAGCAAACTACGAGCAGTACTTC

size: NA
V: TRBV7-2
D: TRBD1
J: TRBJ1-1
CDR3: CASSWGQANTEAFF
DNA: TGTGCCAGCAGCTGGGGACAGGCGAACACTGAAGCTTTCTTT

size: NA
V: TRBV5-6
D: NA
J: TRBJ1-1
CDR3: CASSLVGPRAGSEAFF
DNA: TGTGCCAGCAGCTTGGTGGGGCCGAGGGCAGGGTCTGAAGCTTTCTTT

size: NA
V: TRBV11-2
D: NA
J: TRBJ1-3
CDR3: CASSLAGRSGNTIYF
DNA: TGTGCCAGCAGCTTAGCGGGTCGCTCTGGAAACACCATATATTTT

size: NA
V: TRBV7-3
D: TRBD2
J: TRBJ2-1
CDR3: CASSLSSVIAGAKQYNEQFF
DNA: TGTGCCAGCAGCTTATCTTCTGTCATAGCGGGAGCCAAGCAGTACAATGAGCAGTTCTTC

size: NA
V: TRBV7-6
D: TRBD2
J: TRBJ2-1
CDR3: CASSLGTSGSSYNEQFF
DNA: TGTGCCAGCAGCTTGGGGACTAGCGGGAGTTCCTACAATGAGCAGTTCTTC

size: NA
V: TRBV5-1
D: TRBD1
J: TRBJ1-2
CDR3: CASSLGNPTGPNYGYTF
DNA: TGCGCCAGCAGCTTGGGCAACCCGACAGGGCCTAACTATGGCTACACCTTC

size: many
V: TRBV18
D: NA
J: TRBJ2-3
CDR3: CASSRSVDTQYF
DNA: TGTGCCAGCTCACGCTCGGTAGATACGCAGTATTTT

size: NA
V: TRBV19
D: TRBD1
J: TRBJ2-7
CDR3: CASSITPDRSEQYF
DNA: TGTGCCAGTAGTATAACGCCGGACAGGAGCGAGCAGTACTTC

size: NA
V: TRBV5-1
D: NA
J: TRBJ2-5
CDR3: CASSFSGDGTETQYF
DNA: TGCGCCAGCAGCTTCTCGGGGGATGGTACAGAGACCCAGTACTTC

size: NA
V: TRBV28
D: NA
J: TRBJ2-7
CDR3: CASSQDQTRTGQYF
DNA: TGTGCCAGCAGCCAAGACCAGACCCGAACCGGACAGTACTTC

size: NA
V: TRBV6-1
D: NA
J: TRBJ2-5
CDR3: CASSGGTSIGETQYF
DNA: TGTGCCAGCAGTGGAGGGACCTCGATCGGGGAGACCCAGTACTTC

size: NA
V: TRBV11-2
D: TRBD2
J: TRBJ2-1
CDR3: CASSLSASSGRHNEQFF
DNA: TGTGCCAGCAGCTTAAGTGCGTCTAGCGGGAGACACAATGAGCAGTTCTTC

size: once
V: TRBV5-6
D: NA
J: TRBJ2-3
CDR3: CASSLFGGRGDTDTQYF
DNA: TGTGCCAGCAGCTTGTTCGGCGGACGGGGAGACACAGATACGCAGTATTTT

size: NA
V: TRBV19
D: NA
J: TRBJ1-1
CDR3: CASTTTKNTEAFF
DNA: TGTGCCAGTACTACCACCAAAAACACTGAAGCTTTCTTT

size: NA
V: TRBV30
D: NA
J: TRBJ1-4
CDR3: CAWSKRVNRAGKLFF
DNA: TGTGCCTGGAGTAAGAGGGTTAACCGGGCCGGAAAACTGTTTTTT

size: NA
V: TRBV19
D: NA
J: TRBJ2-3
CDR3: CASSVRPTDTQYF
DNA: TGTGCCAGTAGTGTCAGACCCACAGATACGCAGTATTTT

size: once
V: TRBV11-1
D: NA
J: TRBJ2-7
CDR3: CASSSPGDSYEQYF
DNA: TGTGCCAGCAGCTCTCCGGGAGACTCCTACGAGCAGTACTTC

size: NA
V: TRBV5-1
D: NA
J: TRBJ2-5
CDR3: CASSLQGTAQETQYF
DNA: TGCGCCAGCAGCTTGCAGGGGACCGCCCAAGAGACCCAGTACTTC

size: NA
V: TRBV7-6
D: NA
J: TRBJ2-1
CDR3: CASSLNLGSEQFF
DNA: TGTGCCAGCAGCTTAAATCTCGGGAGTGAGCAGTTCTTC

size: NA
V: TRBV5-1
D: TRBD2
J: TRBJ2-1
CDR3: CASSFLLAGDSYNEQFF
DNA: TGCGCCAGCAGCTTCTTACTAGCGGGAGACTCCTACAATGAGCAGTTCTTC

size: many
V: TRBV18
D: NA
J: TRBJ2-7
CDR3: CASSPTGTSHKQYF
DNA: TGTGCCAGCTCACCAACTGGGACATCCCACAAGCAGTACTTC